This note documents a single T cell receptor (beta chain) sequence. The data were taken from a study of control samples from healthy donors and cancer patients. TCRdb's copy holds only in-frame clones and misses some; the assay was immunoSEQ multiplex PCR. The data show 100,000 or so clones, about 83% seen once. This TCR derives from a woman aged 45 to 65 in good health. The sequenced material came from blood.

The CDR3 region has the DNA TGCAGTGCTAGTCCCGGACAGGGGGCGGGGGGCTACACCTTC. Its protein is CSASPGQGAGGYTF. This chain joins TRBV20-1 and TRBJ1-2, with 11 bases aligning to TRBD1. The CDR3 totals 14 residues. Trimming took 3 bases from V and 8 from J; bases not matched to a gene: 8. CDR1 and CDR2 from the germline V gene are DFQATT and SNEGSKA (reference sequence).